The clone carrying this T cell receptor (beta chain) showed up just once. Libraries were prepared by immunoSEQ multiplex PCR; TCRdb keeps only in-frame clonotypes and omits some of them. The data hold hundreds of thousands of clones, with roughly 90% observed a single time. This sample was included in a study of blood T cell repertoires in COVID-19. Germline loops: CDR1 SGDLS, CDR2 YYNGEE. V dropped 0 bases and J dropped 10 bases, with 20 bases sitting between them. CDR3 length: 15 amino acids. V is TRBV9 and J is TRBJ2-7; weak D call: TRBD1 (6 bases). The sequenced sample was PBMCs or T cells enriched from blood (not recorded which). This receptor was obtained from a woman aged 25 to 39 who had recovered from COVID-19. In DNA form, the CDR3 reads TGTGCCAGCAGCGTAGGAGGCGCTACAGGGTCGAAACAGTACTTC. Its translation: CASSVGGATGSKQYF.